The rows below give T cell receptor beta chains drawn from one sample of a study of T cells in Graves' hyperthyroidism and ophthalmopathy. TCRdb itself ran the multiplex PCR reads through MiXCR, one entry per CDR3 protein. The sample lists hundreds of thousands of distinct CDR3 sequences, about 20% occurring once. Sequenced material: blood. These receptors were taken from a man younger than 45 with Graves' ophthalmopathy. CDR3s include the opening cysteine and the closing phenylalanine or tryptophan. The D gene is left open where the match is weak. Size is omitted from some rows. Given values are once, few, many or a class for expanded clones.

TRBD1 | TRBJ2-4 | TRBV5-6 | few | CASSLGTGTGDGGVNIQYF | TGTGCCAGCAGCTTGGGGACCGGGACAGGGGACGGGGGGGTAAACATTCAGTACTTC
. | TRBJ2-5 | TRBV11-2 | few | CASSPGRGGETQYF | TGTGCCAGCAGCCCGGGGAGAGGCGGGGAGACCCAGTACTTC
. | TRBJ2-2 | TRBV11-3 | many | CASSLGGSLLGTGELFF | TGTGCCAGCAGCTTAGGCGGGTCGCTTCTGGGCACCGGGGAGCTGTTTTTT
TRBD2 | TRBJ2-4 | TRBV20-1 | many | CSAYSLTSGKNIQYF | TGCAGTGCTTACTCCCTTACTAGCGGAAAAAACATTCAGTACTTC
. | TRBJ2-1 | TRBV6-1 | . | CASSEGGVTYNEQFF | TGTGCCAGCAGTGAAGGCGGGGTCACCTACAATGAGCAGTTCTTC
TRBD2 | TRBJ2-1 | TRBV6-1 | few | CATAGGFGNEQFF | TGTGCCACCGCGGGAGGGTTCGGCAATGAGCAGTTCTTC
. | TRBJ2-6 | TRBV7-3 | many | CASSPQGSVGANVLTF | TGTGCCAGCAGCCCTCAGGGATCGGTTGGGGCCAACGTCCTGACTTTC
. | TRBJ2-1 | TRBV7-2 | . | CASSAYLANEQFF | TGTGCCAGCAGCGCGTACCTCGCCAATGAGCAGTTCTTC
TRBD2 | TRBJ2-5 | TRBV7-6 | . | CASSPQTSGPGVYF | TGTGCCAGCAGCCCACAGACTAGCGGGCCAGGCGTGTACTTC
TRBD1 | TRBJ2-7 | TRBV7-2 | . | CASSLLGQTYEQYF | TGTGCCAGCAGCTTACTGGGACAGACCTACGAGCAGTACTTC
TRBD2 | TRBJ2-7 | TRBV5-1 | many | CASSLVAGEGIYEQYF | TGCGCCAGCAGCTTGGTGGCGGGAGAGGGGATATACGAGCAGTACTTC
. | TRBJ1-1 | TRBV7-9 | . | CASSWGDITEAFF | TGTGCCAGCTCCTGGGGGGATATCACTGAAGCTTTCTTT
. | TRBJ1-1 | TRBV3-1 | . | CASSQVPLPSGRNTEAFF | TGTGCCAGCAGCCAAGTCCCACTCCCCAGCGGCCGAAACACTGAAGCTTTCTTT
. | TRBJ2-2 | TRBV6-1 | . | CASKPLESGELFF | TGTGCCAGCAAGCCCCTGGAGTCCGGGGAGCTGTTTTTT
. | TRBJ2-1 | TRBV3-1 | many | CASSHPGQNDEQFF | TGTGCCAGCAGCCATCCAGGACAGAACGATGAGCAGTTCTTC